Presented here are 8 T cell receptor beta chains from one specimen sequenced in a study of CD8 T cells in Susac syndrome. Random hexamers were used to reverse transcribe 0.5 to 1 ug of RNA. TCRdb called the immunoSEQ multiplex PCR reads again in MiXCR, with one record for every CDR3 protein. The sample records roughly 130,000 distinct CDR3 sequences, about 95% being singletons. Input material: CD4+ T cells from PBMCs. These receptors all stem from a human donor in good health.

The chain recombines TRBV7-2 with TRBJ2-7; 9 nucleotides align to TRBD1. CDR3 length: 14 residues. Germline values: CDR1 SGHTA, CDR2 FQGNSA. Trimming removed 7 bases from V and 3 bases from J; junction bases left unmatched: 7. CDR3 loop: CASTAGTGIYEQYF. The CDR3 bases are TGTGCCAGCACAGCCGGGACAGGGATCTACGAGCAGTACTTC.

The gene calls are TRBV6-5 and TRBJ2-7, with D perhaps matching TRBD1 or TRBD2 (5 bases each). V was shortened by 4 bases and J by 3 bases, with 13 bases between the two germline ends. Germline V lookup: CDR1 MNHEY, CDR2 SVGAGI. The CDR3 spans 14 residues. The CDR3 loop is CASSSIGGSYEQYF. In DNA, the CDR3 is TGTGCCAGCAGTTCCATTGGGGGAAGCTACGAGCAGTACTTC.

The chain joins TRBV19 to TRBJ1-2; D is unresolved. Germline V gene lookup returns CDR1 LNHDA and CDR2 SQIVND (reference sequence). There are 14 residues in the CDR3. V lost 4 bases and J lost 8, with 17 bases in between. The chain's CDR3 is CASSKIFGGSGYTF. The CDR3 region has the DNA TGTGCCAGTAGTAAAATTTTCGGCGGGAGCGGCTACACCTTC.

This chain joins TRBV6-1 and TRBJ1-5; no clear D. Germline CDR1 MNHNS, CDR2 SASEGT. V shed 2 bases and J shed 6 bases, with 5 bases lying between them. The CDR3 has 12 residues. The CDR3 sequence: CASSERSQPQHF. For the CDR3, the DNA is TGTGCCAGCAGTGAAAGGAGTCAGCCCCAGCATTTT.

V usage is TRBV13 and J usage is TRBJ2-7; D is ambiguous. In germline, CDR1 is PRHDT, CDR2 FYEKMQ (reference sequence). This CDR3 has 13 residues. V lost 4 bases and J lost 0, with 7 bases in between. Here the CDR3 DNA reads TGTGCCAGCAGCTCCGGCGTCTCCTACGAGCAGTACTTC. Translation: CASSSGVSYEQYF.

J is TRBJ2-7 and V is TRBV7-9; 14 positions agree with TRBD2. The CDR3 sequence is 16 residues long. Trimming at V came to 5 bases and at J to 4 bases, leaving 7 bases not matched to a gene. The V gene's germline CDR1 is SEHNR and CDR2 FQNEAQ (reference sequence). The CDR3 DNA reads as TGTGCCAGCAGCCAGGGACTAGCGGGAGTAAAGTACGAGCAGTACTTC. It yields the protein CASSQGLAGVKYEQYF.

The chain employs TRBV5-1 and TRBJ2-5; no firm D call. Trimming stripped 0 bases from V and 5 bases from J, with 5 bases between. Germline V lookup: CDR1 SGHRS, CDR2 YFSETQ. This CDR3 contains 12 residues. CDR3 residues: CASSLEPETQYF. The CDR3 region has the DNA TGCGCCAGCAGCTTGGAACCCGAGACCCAGTACTTC.

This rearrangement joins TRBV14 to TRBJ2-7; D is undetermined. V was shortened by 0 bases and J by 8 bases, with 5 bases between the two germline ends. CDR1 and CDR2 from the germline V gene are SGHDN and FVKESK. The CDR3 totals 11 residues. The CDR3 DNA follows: TGTGCCAGCAGCCAAGACTATAAGCAGTACTTC. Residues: CASSQDYKQYF.